The present TCR beta chain was sequenced within a study of blood T cell repertoires in COVID-19. Study at large: Sites in the United States, Italy and Spain provided acute and convalescent COVID-19 samples. Nucleic acid was either cDNA or gDNA, and it came from T cells, B-cell-depleted T cells, or PBMCs.

There are 15 residues in the CDR3. Germline CDR1 reads LNHDA; CDR2 reads SQIVND (reference sequence). Trimming pared 9 bases from V and 3 bases from J, leaving 17 bases between. Original processing methods: The assay estimated nucleated cells by amplifying reference gene primers. This table comes from immunoSEQ multiplex PCR, and its TCRdb copy is limited to in-frame clones, with some not included. That table furnishes V, J and clone size, whereas the DNA furnished D and trimming. The sample lists 200,000 to 250,000 clones, 70% to 90% occurring once. The source of this sequence is a woman between 35 and 50 years old with acute COVID-19. Sequences were obtained from PBMCs or T cells enriched from blood (not recorded which). The chain links TRBV19 to TRBJ1-4; D is possibly TRBD1 (6 bases). DNA of the CDR3: TGTGCCAGCTCACGCGACAGGTCCGCTAATGAAAAACTGTTTTTT. Amino acid sequence: CASSRDRSANEKLFF.